This TCR beta chain was recovered during a study of CD8 T cells in ankylosing spondylitis. The study, taken as a whole, reports: Reportedly, disease-linked clones are significantly enriched in ankylosing spondylitis patients' matched synovial fluid. Peripheral blood held disease-linked clones only at relatively low frequency, and these were CD8+.

In TCRdb, the 5' RACE reads were re-called with MiXCR into one record per CDR3 protein. This table holds about 230,000 distinct CDR3 sequences, 8% to 10% found once. Of note for this clonotype: Its specificity is not known.

This CDR3 comprises 16 residues. Trimming took 2 bases from V and 7 from J; bases not matched to a gene: 5. Germline CDR1 is SGHNT and CDR2 is YYREEE (reference sequence). This chain links TRBV5-4 with TRBJ2-1, with 14 nucleotides matching TRBD2. Sequencing was performed on blood, either unsorted or a sorted T cell fraction (not recorded which). This TCR came from a female donor with ankylosing spondylitis or in good health (not recorded which). CDR3 loop: CASSFAGTSGGNEQFF. The CDR3 DNA sequence: TGTGCCAGCAGCTTCGCGGGGACTAGCGGGGGAAATGAGCAGTTCTTC. Drawing the rest from reference TRBV5-4 and TRBJ2-1, the complete variable domain is ETGVTQSPTHLIKTRGQQVTLRCSSQSGHNTVSWYQQALGQGPQFIFQYYREEENGRGNFPPRFSGLQFPNYSSELNVNALELDDSALYLCASSFAGTSGGNEQFFGPGTRLTVL.